A single sample gave rise to the 20 T cell receptor beta chains below, sequenced in a study of T cells after yellow fever vaccination. TCRdb independently ran MiXCR on the 5' RACE reads; one entry per CDR3 protein. This repertoire shows 360,000 or so distinct CDR3 sequences, roughly 12% found once; its top ten account for less than 20%. The starting material was PBMCs, obtained on the day of the first yellow fever vaccination. The receptors were sampled from a man between 18 and 29 years old who received the YFV17D yellow fever vaccine.

The chain is built from TRBV20-1 and TRBJ2-5; 14 positions agree with TRBD2. Looked up from germline, CDR1 is DFQATT and CDR2 is SNEGSKA (reference sequence). The CDR3 is 16 amino acids. V gave up 0 bases and J gave up 1 base; unmatched junction bases: 1. CDR3 in DNA: TGCAGTGCTAGAGAAGGGACTAGCGGGGGCCAAGAGACCCAGTACTTC. Residues: CSAREGTSGGQETQYF.

This clonotype came up a few times. CDR3 DNA: TGCGCCAGCAGCTTGCGGACTAGCGATGAGACCCAGTACTTC. It specifies CASSLRTSDETQYF. The chain links TRBV5-1 to TRBJ2-5; 9 bases line up with TRBD2. This CDR3 has 14 residues. Unmatched junction bases numbered 3, after V lost 1 base and J lost 5 bases. The germline V gene has CDR1 SGHRS and CDR2 YFSETQ.

This clonotype was detected ten times or more. The chain uses TRBV2 and TRBJ2-7; no clear D. The ends were cut back, 10 bases at V and 0 bases at J, with 13 bases in the middle. Looked up from germline, CDR1 is SNHLY and CDR2 is FYNNEI. This CDR3 region has 13 residues. The CDR3 region is CATTLTDSYEQYF. CDR3 in DNA: TGTGCCACTACCCTGACTGACTCCTACGAGCAGTACTTC.

The chain recombines TRBV5-5 with TRBJ2-1; 9 nucleotides match TRBD2. This CDR3 contains 17 residues. The trim removed 6 bases at V and 0 bases at J, leaving 10 bases unmatched. Germline CDR1 is SGHKS and CDR2 is YYEKEE (reference sequence). In DNA form, the CDR3 reads TGTGCCAGCAAACCTCTAGCGGGACAGAGCTCCTACAATGAGCAGTTCTTC. Translated, it gives CASKPLAGQSSYNEQFF.

The CDR3 DNA follows: TGTGCCAGCTCACCCCCTATCAGGGGGGGCCCTGAAGCTTTCTTT. Protein sequence: CASSPPIRGGPEAFF. The chain recombines TRBV18 with TRBJ1-1; TRBD1 matches at 7 bases. Germline V gene lookup returns CDR1 KGHSH and CDR2 LQKENI. The CDR3 consists of 15 residues. V was pared by 3 bases and J by 6 bases, with 10 bases of the junction left unmatched. The entire variable domain, with the rest obtained from reference TRBV18 and TRBJ1-1, is as follows: NAGVMQNPRHLVRRRGQEARLRCSPMKGHSHVYWYRQLPEEGLKFMVYLQKENIIDESGMPKERFSAEFPKEGPSILRIQQVVRGDSAAYFCASSPPIRGGPEAFFGQGTRLTVV.

This clonotype was detected a few times. V and J are TRBV24-1 and TRBJ2-6; 8 bases are a match to TRBD1. The V gene's germline CDR1 is KGHDR and CDR2 SFDVKD. This CDR3 is 18 amino acids long. Losses at the gene ends were 5 bases for V and 1 base for J; bases not matched to a gene: 9. CDR3 in DNA: TGTGCCACCAGTGGGGGGGCAGGGGGCGCATCTGGGGCCAACGTCCTGACTTTC. It encodes CATSGGAGGASGANVLTF.

V is TRBV11-2 and J is TRBJ1-3; D is undetermined. Trimming stripped 7 bases from V and 0 bases from J, with 13 bases between. Germline V gives CDR1 SGHAT, CDR2 FQNNGV. The CDR3 runs to 15 residues. DNA for the CDR3: TGTGCCAGCACCCAATCGCCGACCTCTGGAAACACCATATATTTT. Protein product: CASTQSPTSGNTIYF.

Only a few counts were recorded for this clonotype. The chain combines TRBV6-1 with TRBJ2-1, with D maybe TRBD1 (6 bases). This CDR3 is 14 amino acids long. Trimming took 7 bases from V and 3 from J, leaving 13 bases between them. Germline CDR1 is MNHNS and CDR2 is SASEGT. CDR3 residues: CASTRDTLYNEQFF. CDR3 DNA sequence: TGTGCCAGCACCCGGGACACCCTCTACAATGAGCAGTTCTTC.

CDR3 nucleotides: TGTGCTAGTGGACACGCGGATGAGCAGTTCTTC. Translation gives CASGHADEQFF. The chain joins TRBV12-5 to TRBJ2-1; no clear D gene. Trimming cost V 6 bases and J 8 bases, with 8 bases left between them. The CDR3 is 11 residues long. Germline lookup yields CDR1 LGHNT and CDR2 FRNRAP.

This clonotype appeared a few times. The rearrangement joins TRBV12-3 or TRBV12-4 to TRBJ1-3, with TRBD1 identical over 8 bases. The trim removed 6 bases at V and 0 bases at J, leaving 16 bases unmatched. The CDR3 is 19 amino acids. The CDR3, as DNA: TGTGCCAGCAGCCCTCAGGGGGGCAGGGGGCGACTCTCTGGAAACACCATATATTTT. Its protein is CASSPQGGRGRLSGNTIYF.

The V and J genes are TRBV7-6 and TRBJ2-5; D possibly matches TRBD1 or TRBD2 (5 bases each). The CDR3 is 15 amino acids. The germline V gene encodes CDR1 SGHVS and CDR2 FNYEAQ. V was shortened by 3 bases and J by 9 bases, with 20 bases between the two germline ends. CDR3 nucleotides: TGTGCCAGCAGCTTCGGACGGTCCGGGGAAGGGGCCCAGTACTTC. It encodes CASSFGRSGEGAQYF.

The chain carries TRBV5-1 and TRBJ1-2, with no clear D. The CDR3 spans 17 residues. V was cut by 0 bases and J by 2 bases, with 17 bases left in between. Looked up from germline, CDR1 is SGHRS and CDR2 is YFSETQ. CDR3 coding DNA: TGCGCCAGCAGCTTGGGGTCAGGAGGCAATTGGAACTATGGCTACACCTTC. Protein product: CASSLGSGGNWNYGYTF.

The sample holds many counts of this clonotype. V is TRBV5-1 and J is TRBJ2-2; a possible D gene is TRBD2 (6 bases). Germline V gives CDR1 SGHRS, CDR2 YFSETQ. This CDR3 has 15 residues. V lost 1 base and J 5 bases, leaving 12 bases between the germline ends. CDR3 DNA sequence: TGCGCCAGCAGCTTGCTGGCTAGCGAGACCGGGGAGCTGTTTTTT. It is translated as CASSLLASETGELFF.

The chain is built from TRBV5-1 and TRBJ2-3; possible D gene TRBD2, 5 bases. With 5 bases removed from V and 1 base from J, the gap between germline ends came to 8 bases. Germline CDR1 is SGHRS and CDR2 is YFSETQ. The CDR3 contains 13 residues. The CDR3 nucleotides are TGCGCCAGCAGGACGGAGGGCACAGATACGCAGTATTTT. Protein: CASRTEGTDTQYF.

The chain combines TRBV18 with TRBJ1-1; TRBD1 aligns across 12 bases. With 4 bases clipped from V and 4 bases from J, the junction kept 16 bases outside the gene matches. This CDR3 contains 19 residues. CDR1 KGHSH and CDR2 LQKENI come from the germline V gene. CDR3 sequence: CASSLTTTGTGGVSTEAFF. CDR3 bases: TGTGCCAGCTCACTAACAACAACCGGGACAGGGGGCGTTAGCACTGAAGCTTTCTTT.

This clonotype occurred a few times. The genes are TRBV4-1 and TRBJ2-7; D is uncertain. Trimming stripped 2 bases from V and 5 bases from J, with 16 bases between. CDR3 length: 15 residues. Germline-derived CDR1 and CDR2 are MGHRA and YSYEKL. CDR3 region: CASSQSGSTRDEQYV. The CDR3 coding sequence is TGCGCCAGCAGCCAAAGTGGGTCGACCCGAGACGAGCAGTACGTC.

In its sample, this clonotype was seen a few times. The CDR3 DNA sequence: TGCGCCAGCAGCGGAGTAGGGACAGCCAACACTGAAGCTTTCTTT. It translates to CASSGVGTANTEAFF. The rearrangement joins TRBV5-1 to TRBJ1-1; 7 bases match TRBD1. Germline assignment: CDR1 SGHRS and CDR2 YFSETQ. The junction had 8 bases not matched to a gene; V was cut back by 4 bases and J by 2 bases. The CDR3 totals 15 residues. Together with reference TRBV5-1 and TRBJ1-1, the CDR3 gives the full variable domain: KAGVTQTPRYLIKTRGQQVTLSCSPISGHRSVSWYQQTPGQGLQFLFEYFSETQRNKGNFPGRFSGRQFSNSRSEMNVSTLELGDSALYLCASSGVGTANTEAFFGQGTRLTVV.

V is TRBV1 and J is TRBJ2-7; the table's D call, TRBD1, was not checked against the DNA. TRBV1 is reported as a pseudogene. The CDR3 sequence is 15 residues long. This chain's CDR3 is CASSERRRGPDEQYV. The CDR3 DNA sequence: TGTGCCAGCAGCGAACGCAGAAGGGGTCCAGACGAGCAGTACGTC.

This clonotype was detected ten times or more. V usage is TRBV20-1 and J usage is TRBJ1-1; D remains ambiguous. Deletions cut 6 bases from V and 3 bases from J, with 11 bases between. CDR3 size: 12 residues. Germline V gene sequence: CDR1 DFQATT, CDR2 SNEGSKA (reference sequence). CDR3 sequence: CSASISDTEAFF. In DNA, the CDR3 is TGCAGTGCCTCCATATCGGACACTGAAGCTTTCTTT.

Concerning this clonotype itself: A read error is possible here, since a much larger clone lies one base away. The rearrangement joins TRBV7-9 to TRBJ2-2; D might be TRBD2 (5 bases). Germline CDR1 reads SEHNR; CDR2 reads FQNEAQ (reference sequence). The CDR3 is 14 amino acids. CDR3 residues: CASSLYGNTGEQFF. For the CDR3, the DNA is TGTGCCAGCAGCTTGTATGGGAACACCGGGGAGCAGTTTTTT.